This note documents a single T cell receptor (beta chain) sequence. This CDR3 contains 13 residues. Trimming removed 4 bases at V and 4 bases at J, with 8 bases between. The germline gives CDR1 SGHDN, CDR2 FVKESK. This sample is part of a study of OX40 agonist ivuxolimab in advanced cancers. The table came from immunoSEQ multiplex PCR; TCRdb's copy has only in-frame clones and leaves some out. The repertoire holds tens of thousands of clones, around 87% seen once, with roughly 4% in the top ten. The V and J genes are TRBV14 and TRBJ1-3, with D unresolved. Sequences were derived from CD4+ or CD8+ T cells sorted from blood, sampled in a trial of the OX40 agonist ivuxolimab. The TCR originated in an adult with an advanced solid tumor such as melanoma, head and neck, liver or kidney cancer. As DNA, the CDR3 is TGTGCCAGCAGCCCCTCCCAAGGAAACACCATATATTTT. Its translation is CASSPSQGNTIYF.